What follows are 10 T cell receptor beta chains derived from one specimen sequenced in a study of graft-versus-host responses after intestinal transplantation. TCRdb's copy holds only in-frame clones and misses some; the assay was immunoSEQ multiplex PCR. The data hold approximately 99,000 clones, with 91% observed a single time. For these TCRs, the target antigens are not known. Source: unstimulated CD4+ T cells sorted from spleen or lymph node cells, taken before transplant. The receptors derive from a human donor who was the organ donor for an intestinal transplant.

The V and J genes are TRBV7-2 and TRBJ1-6; TRBD1 aligns across 9 bases. CDR1 SGHTA and CDR2 FQGNSA come from the germline V gene. The ends lost 5 bases at V and 1 base at J; junction bases unmatched: 6. The CDR3 spans 17 residues. CDR3 residues: CASSRDRVDSYNSPLHF. The DNA for the CDR3 is TGTGCCAGCAGCCGGGACAGGGTAGATTCCTATAATTCACCCCTCCACTTT.

This clone is a singleton in its sample. The chain has TRBV4-2 and TRBJ1-1, with D perhaps TRBD1 (5 bases). The V gene's germline CDR1 is LGHNA and CDR2 YNFKEQ. The CDR3 loop spans 13 amino acids. V lost 0 bases and J lost 4, with 6 bases in between. CDR3 DNA sequence: TGTGCCAGCAGCCAAGACGGGGGCACTGAAGCTTTCTTT. Amino acid sequence: CASSQDGGTEAFF.

The J gene is TRBJ1-6, the V gene TRBV5-1; TRBD1 aligns across 8 bases. V was pared by 0 bases and J by 10 bases, with 3 bases of the junction left unmatched. From germline, CDR1 is SGHRS and CDR2 YFSETQ. This CDR3 has 14 amino acids. CDR3 loop: CASSLGQGNSPLHF. The CDR3 nucleotides are TGCGCCAGCAGCTTGGGACAGGGGAACTCACCCCTCCACTTT.

The count of this clone is one. J is TRBJ1-5 and V is TRBV7-2; D is unresolved. V dropped 0 bases and J dropped 3 bases, with 6 bases sitting between them. Germline CDR1 and CDR2: SGHTA and FQGNSA. The CDR3 totals 14 residues. The CDR3 DNA sequence: TGTGCCAGCAGCTTAGCCGGGTACAATCAGCCCCAGCATTTT. Amino acids: CASSLAGYNQPQHF.

V is TRBV27 and J is TRBJ1-1; 7 nucleotides align to TRBD1. The V segment lost 1 base and the J segment 4 bases; nucleotides outside the gene matches: 3. The CDR3 runs to 14 residues. From germline, CDR1 is MNHEY and CDR2 SMNVEV (reference sequence). Written as DNA, the CDR3 is TGTGCCAGCAGTTTATTAGGGGGCCGCACTGAAGCTTTCTTT. Translating gives CASSLLGGRTEAFF.

The rearrangement uses TRBV5-1 and TRBJ1-4, with D tentatively TRBD1 (5 bases). The CDR3 runs 14 residues. Germline CDR1 reads SGHRS; CDR2 reads YFSETQ. Trimming pared 4 bases from V and 3 bases from J, leaving 10 bases between. The CDR3 nucleotides read TGCGCCAGCAGCACCTTGACAGCTAATGAAAAACTGTTTTTT. Translating gives CASSTLTANEKLFF.

The chain links TRBV5-1 to TRBJ1-4; D is undetermined. Germline V gene data show CDR1 as SGHRS and CDR2 as YFSETQ. Trimming removed 1 base at V and 7 bases at J, with 8 bases between. The CDR3 extends over 13 amino acids. The chain's CDR3 is CASSLRGPEKLFF. CDR3 sequence (DNA): TGCGCCAGCAGCTTGCGAGGGCCTGAAAAACTGTTTTTT.

The V call is TRBV28, the J call TRBJ1-4; tentative D call: TRBD1 (5 bases). Germline values: CDR1 MDHEN, CDR2 SYDVKM. The length of the CDR3 is 16 residues. V lost 5 bases and J 0 bases, leaving 13 bases between the germline ends. The CDR3 region has the DNA TGTGCCAGCAGTCCTTGGACAAACCCAACTAATGAAAAACTGTTTTTT. Translating it yields CASSPWTNPTNEKLFF.

This clone has just one count. The chain has TRBV9 and TRBJ1-2; D possibly corresponds to TRBD1 (5 bases). This CDR3 is built from 16 residues. Germline V gene data show CDR1 as SGDLS and CDR2 as YYNGEE. V lost 0 bases and J 1 base, leaving 13 bases between the germline ends. The CDR3 DNA sequence: TGTGCCAGCAGCGTAGCTCGGGGGACCGGTAACTATGGCTACACCTTC. As protein: CASSVARGTGNYGYTF.

The chain recombines TRBV19 with TRBJ2-1; D may be TRBD1 (6 bases). Trimming cost V 5 bases and J 0 bases, with 14 bases left between them. This CDR3 is 16 amino acids long. CDR1 LNHDA and CDR2 SQIVND come from the germline V gene (reference sequence). The CDR3 coding sequence is TGTGCCAGTAGTTCCACAGGGATTAGCTCCTACAATGAGCAGTTCTTC. Translating gives CASSSTGISSYNEQFF.